A selection of T cell receptor beta chains follows, all from one sample in a study of blood T cell repertoires in COVID-19. Data came from immunoSEQ multiplex PCR; TCRdb stores just in-frame clones and leaves some out. Of some 450,000 clones listed, roughly 90% are singletons. The sample was peripheral blood. All receptors derive from a man aged 18 to 30 with COVID-19, enrolled during active disease. CDR3s include the opening cysteine and the closing phenylalanine or tryptophan. The D gene is left open where the match is weak. Clone size, where shown, is once, few, many, or a class for clones that have expanded.

CDR3 DNA	CDR3 protein	V gene	J gene	D gene	clone size
TGTGCCAGCAGCTTAGGGGGACAATATAGCACCGGGGAGCTGTTTTTT	CASSLGGQYSTGELFF	TRBV7-2	TRBJ2-2	NA	NA
TGCGCCAGCAGTGACCTGCTAGCGGGTTATGCGGATACGCAGTATTTT	CASSDLLAGYADTQYF	TRBV10-2	TRBJ2-3	TRBD2	NA
TGTGCCAGCAGCGGACGGACAGGGGGCTACGAGCAGTACTTC	CASSGRTGGYEQYF	TRBV7-2	TRBJ2-7	TRBD1	NA
TGTGCCAGCTCACTGACAAGCGGGAAAGTCACAGATACGCAGTATTTT	CASSLTSGKVTDTQYF	TRBV18	TRBJ2-3	TRBD2	NA
TGTGCCAGCAGTTTCCGGGGGAGCGGCTACACCTTC	CASSFRGSGYTF	TRBV6-2/TRBV6-3	TRBJ1-2	NA	few
TGTGCCAGCAGTAAGACGGGATCGTCCTACAATGAGCAGTTCTTC	CASSKTGSSYNEQFF	TRBV11-3	TRBJ2-1	NA	NA
TGTGCCAGTAAAAAGCGCTCCGGGGAGCTGTTTTTT	CASKKRSGELFF	TRBV19	TRBJ2-2	NA	NA
TGTGCCAGCAGCCCGGGTCTCGGAGCGGGGAGCTACAATGAGCAGTTCTTC	CASSPGLGAGSYNEQFF	TRBV11-2	TRBJ2-1	TRBD2	once
TGCGCCAGCAGCTTGGATGGACAGGGGGCAGGGCCCCAGCATTTT	CASSLDGQGAGPQHF	TRBV5-1	TRBJ1-5	TRBD1	NA
TGCGCCAGCAGTCAACCAACAGGGGCCGAATATGGTGAAAAACTGTTTTTT	CASSQPTGAEYGEKLFF	TRBV23-1	TRBJ1-4	TRBD1	NA
TGTGCCAGCAGCTTCACACAGGGGAACACTGAAGCTTTCTTT	CASSFTQGNTEAFF	TRBV11-2	TRBJ1-1	NA	NA
TGTGCCAGCAGCTTAGACAGGGGGCTCGGAAACACCATATATTTT	CASSLDRGLGNTIYF	TRBV11-3	TRBJ1-3	TRBD1	NA
TGTGCCAGCAGCCATCGGGGGGCTAGCGGGAGTTATACGCAGTATTTT	CASSHRGASGSYTQYF	TRBV14	TRBJ2-3	TRBD2	NA
TGTGCCAGCAGTCCACGCGGTGGCACGTTCTATGGCTACACCTTC	CASSPRGGTFYGYTF	TRBV28	TRBJ1-2	NA	NA
TGTGCCAGCAGCTTAGGATGGTCAGGTCATGGAGAGACCCAGTACTTC	CASSLGWSGHGETQYF	TRBV7-8	TRBJ2-5	NA	NA
TGTGCCAGCAGCTTGAATCCGGGAGGTCAGCCCCAGCATTTT	CASSLNPGGQPQHF	TRBV5-5	TRBJ1-5	NA	NA
TGTGCCAGCAGCCAAGGGACAACAGATACGCAGTATTTT	CASSQGTTDTQYF	TRBV3-1/TRBV3-2	TRBJ2-3	NA	once
TGTGCCAGCAGTTCAGGACAGTATGACACTGAAGCTTTCTTT	CASSSGQYDTEAFF	TRBV27	TRBJ1-1	NA	NA
TGTGCCAGCAGCTTCGCCGGGGAGCTGTTTTTT	CASSFAGELFF	TRBV7-9	TRBJ2-2	NA	NA
TGTGCCAGCAGCTTGGAAGCGGGGGGCGGGCAAGAGACCCAGTACTTC	CASSLEAGGGQETQYF	TRBV5-4	TRBJ2-5	TRBD2	NA
TGTGCCAGCAGCTTAGGGACACACTATGGCTACACCTTC	CASSLGTHYGYTF	TRBV7-9	TRBJ1-2	NA	NA
TGTGCCAGTAGTAGGAAAGGGCTAATGAGAGGTAGCGGGAGGGCCGTATTCAATGAGCAGTTCTTC	CASSRKGLMRGSGRAVFNEQFF	TRBV19	TRBJ2-1	TRBD2	NA
TGTGCCACAGGAGGAAGGGCGTCCAAAAACATTCAGTACTTC	CATGGRASKNIQYF	TRBV2	TRBJ2-4	NA	NA
TGTGCCAGCAGTTTAAATTTGTGGGAGCCCAATCAGCCCCAGCATTTT	CASSLNLWEPNQPQHF	TRBV27	TRBJ1-5	NA	NA
TGTGCCACCAGTGATCCCTCGGAGGGATACAATGAGCAGTTCTTC	CATSDPSEGYNEQFF	TRBV24-1	TRBJ2-1	NA	NA
TGTGCCAGCAGACTGGGAGAGTCAGGCAATGAGCAGTTCTTC	CASRLGESGNEQFF	TRBV6-5	TRBJ2-1	NA	NA
TGTGCCAGTAACGGTCCAGGCAATCTCTATGGCTACACCTTC	CASNGPGNLYGYTF	TRBV2	TRBJ1-2	NA	NA
TGTGCCAGCAGCTTACGGGAGGGGGGCACAGATACGCAGTATTTT	CASSLREGGTDTQYF	TRBV5-4	TRBJ2-3	TRBD2	NA
TGTGCCAGCAGCCAAGTCCCAGCGGAGCAGTACTTC	CASSQVPAEQYF	TRBV3-1/TRBV3-2	TRBJ2-7	NA	NA
TGTGCCAGCTCACCGGGACTAGCGGGAGGAGAGACCCAGTACTTC	CASSPGLAGGETQYF	TRBV18	TRBJ2-5	TRBD2	NA
TGTGCCAGCAGCAGAGTCCTAGCGGGGAGATTCTACGAGCAGTACTTC	CASSRVLAGRFYEQYF	TRBV7-2	TRBJ2-7	TRBD2	NA
TGTGCCAGCAGTTTTGTCGGGGGACAGGGCCAAGAGACCCAGTACTTC	CASSFVGGQGQETQYF	TRBV27	TRBJ2-5	TRBD1	NA
TGTGCCAGCAGCCCTAATGGAGGAGGGGCTGGAGAGACCCAGTACTTC	CASSPNGGGAGETQYF	TRBV5-4	TRBJ2-5	NA	NA
TGTGCCAGCAGCTTAGGCGTCAGGACAGGAGTGGGCATTCAGTACTTC	CASSLGVRTGVGIQYF	TRBV7-2	TRBJ2-4	TRBD1	once
TGTGCCAGCAGCACCCGGGACACCTTCTTATCCTACAATGAGCAGTTCTTC	CASSTRDTFLSYNEQFF	TRBV7-9	TRBJ2-1	NA	once
TGCGCCAGCCTCCCTCGAGGGTGGAATCAGCCCCAGCATTTT	CASLPRGWNQPQHF	TRBV23-1	TRBJ1-5	NA	NA